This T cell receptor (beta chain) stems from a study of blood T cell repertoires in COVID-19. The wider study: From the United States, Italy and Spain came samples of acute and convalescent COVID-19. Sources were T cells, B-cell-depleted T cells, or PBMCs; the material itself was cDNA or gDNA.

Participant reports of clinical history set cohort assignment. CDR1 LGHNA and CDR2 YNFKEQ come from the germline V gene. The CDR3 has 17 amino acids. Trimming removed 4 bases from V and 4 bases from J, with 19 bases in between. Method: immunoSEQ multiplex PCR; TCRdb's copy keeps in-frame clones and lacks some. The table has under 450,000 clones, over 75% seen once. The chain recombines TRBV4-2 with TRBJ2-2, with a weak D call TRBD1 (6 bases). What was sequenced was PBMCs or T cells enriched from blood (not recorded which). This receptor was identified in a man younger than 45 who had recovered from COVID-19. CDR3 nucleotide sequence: TGTGCCAGCAGCCCTCAGGTGGGGGCCGGGGCCACCGGGGAGCTGTTTTTT. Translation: CASSPQVGAGATGELFF.